The rows below give T cell receptor beta chains drawn from one sample of a study of shared clonotypes between healthy human individuals. This table comes from immunoSEQ multiplex PCR, and its TCRdb copy is limited to in-frame clones, with some not included. The table shows about 380,000 clones, with around 96% occurring only once. The specimen was memory CD8+ T cells sorted from blood. Source of these receptors: a man aged 30-40 years in good health. Both conserved end residues are part of each CDR3. D genes are given only for firm matches. The size entry is marked missing in some rows and otherwise reads once, few, many or a size class.

cdr3_nt cdr3_aa clone_size j_call v_call d_call
TGTGCCAGCTCACGACAGGCCGGGACGGTGAGAAATGAGCAGTTCTTC CASSRQAGTVRNEQFF - TRBJ2-1 TRBV18 -
TGTGCTAGCAGCTTATCGACTAGCGGGAGGGGGGAGACCCAGTACTTC CASSLSTSGRGETQYF - TRBJ2-5 TRBV7-7 TRBD2
TGTGCCAGCAGCTCGTTTAGCGGGAGGGACACAGATACGCAGTATTTT CASSSFSGRDTDTQYF - TRBJ2-3 TRBV7-2 TRBD2
TGTGCCAGCAGTTTTGGCCCCGGTGGAGGGGCAAATCAGCCCCAGCATTTT CASSFGPGGGANQPQHF few TRBJ1-5 TRBV28 -
TGTGCCAGCAGTGACAGGGACAGCTCCTACAATGAGCAGTTCTTC CASSDRDSSYNEQFF - TRBJ2-1 TRBV27 TRBD1
TGTGCCAGCAGCCAAGAGTTACCTACGCCCTCATCAGATGGCTACACCTTC CASSQELPTPSSDGYTF - TRBJ1-2 TRBV4-2 -
TGTGCCAGCAGCCCATCCTATGCAAGGGGACTAACCACCACCGGGGAGCTGTTTTTT CASSPSYARGLTTTGELFF - TRBJ2-2 TRBV9 TRBD2
TGTGCCAGTAGTATAACATTGACAGGTTTTCGGGAAAAACTGTTTTTT CASSITLTGFREKLFF once TRBJ1-4 TRBV19 -
TGCAGCGTTGACAGGTACCAAGAGACCCAGTACTTC CSVDRYQETQYF - TRBJ2-5 TRBV29-1 -
TGTGCCAGTAGTAGGACAGGGGGGACTGAAGCTTTCTTT CASSRTGGTEAFF - TRBJ1-1 TRBV19 TRBD1
TGTGCCAGCAGTTACACCGATGAGCAGTTCTTC CASSYTDEQFF - TRBJ2-1 TRBV6-6 -
TGTGCCAGCAGCTTGACGGTGAGGGGGGCCAACGTCCTGACTTTC CASSLTVRGANVLTF - TRBJ2-6 TRBV5-4 -
TGTGCCAGCAGTTTCCTCGGGACAGGGTTCAATGAGCAGTTCTTC CASSFLGTGFNEQFF - TRBJ2-1 TRBV27 TRBD1
TGTGCCAGCAGCGTGGGATTTGGAGATACGCAGTATTTT CASSVGFGDTQYF - TRBJ2-3 TRBV5-4 -
TGCGCCAGCAGAGAGGACTTCACGGTCACAGATACGCAGTATTTT CASREDFTVTDTQYF - TRBJ2-3 TRBV5-1 -
TGTGCCAGCAGTTTGCCCCAGGGGAGAGAGACCCAGTACTTC CASSLPQGRETQYF - TRBJ2-5 TRBV28 -
TGCGCCAGCAGCTTGGCCGGGGTTGGGAACACTGAAGCTTTCTTT CASSLAGVGNTEAFF - TRBJ1-1 TRBV5-1 -
TGCGCCAGCAGTCCAGAGAACACTGAAGCTTTCTTT CASSPENTEAFF - TRBJ1-1 TRBV10-1 -
TGTGCCAGCAGCTTATGGGCCCGGGCTAGCGGGAGGGTGGCTGAGCAGTTCTTC CASSLWARASGRVAEQFF - TRBJ2-1 TRBV7-9 TRBD2
TGTGCCAGCAGTGCACGGGACAGGGACGCTGGAAACACCATATATTTT CASSARDRDAGNTIYF - TRBJ1-3 TRBV6-1 TRBD1
TGCGCCAGCAGCTTGCCGGGACAGGGGAATGAGCAGTTCTTC CASSLPGQGNEQFF - TRBJ2-1 TRBV5-1 TRBD1
TGTGCCAGTAACGACGGACTAGCGGGGAATGAGCAGTTCTTC CASNDGLAGNEQFF - TRBJ2-1 TRBV19 TRBD2
TGCAGTGCTAGGATTCTCTATGAGCAGTTCTTC CSARILYEQFF - TRBJ2-1 TRBV20-1 -
TGCAGCGTTGACCTAGCGGGTACCTACGAGCAGTACTTC CSVDLAGTYEQYF - TRBJ2-7 TRBV29-1 TRBD2
TGTGCCAGTAGTATCGTACCGGGCCCAGGGCATCAGCCCCAGCATTTT CASSIVPGPGHQPQHF - TRBJ1-5 TRBV19 -
TGTGCCAGCAGCTTAGAGTTTGGTAGCGGGTCCAATGAGCAGTTCTTC CASSLEFGSGSNEQFF - TRBJ2-1 TRBV11-2 TRBD2